A single sample gave rise to the 15 T cell receptor beta chains below, sequenced in a study of cytomegalovirus exposure and HLA in healthy donors. Sequencing was performed with immunoSEQ multiplex PCR; in TCRdb, only in-frame clones are kept and a portion is missing. The sample lists 75,000 to 100,000 clones; 95% to 98% were seen once. Sequencing was carried out using PBMCs. The source is a young man in good health and CMV-seronegative.

The chain carries TRBV6-6 and TRBJ2-3, with 7 bases identical to TRBD2. Per germline, CDR1 MNHNY and CDR2 SVGAGI (reference sequence). Trimming at V came to 6 bases and at J to 2 bases, leaving 8 bases not matched to a gene. The CDR3 runs 15 residues. CDR3 coding DNA: TGTGCCAGCAGACGACTAGCCGCACACACAGATACGCAGTATTTT. It specifies CASRRLAAHTDTQYF.

V is TRBV19 and J is TRBJ1-5, with D possibly TRBD1 on 6 matching bases. This CDR3 contains 14 residues. Germline V gene sequence: CDR1 LNHDA, CDR2 SQIVND (reference sequence). With 2 bases removed from V and 5 bases from J, the gap between germline ends came to 10 bases. The CDR3 protein is CASSIIRGHQPQHF. The CDR3 nucleotides are TGTGCCAGTAGTATAATCAGGGGTCATCAGCCCCAGCATTTT.

This chain links TRBV5-4 with TRBJ2-1, with 11 positions matching TRBD2. From germline, CDR1 is SGHNT and CDR2 YYREEE (reference sequence). V was clipped by 5 bases and J by 8 bases; unmatched bases: 3. The CDR3 is 13 amino acids. The CDR3 loop reads CASRTSGIDEQFF. The CDR3 bases are TGTGCCAGCAGGACTAGCGGGATCGATGAGCAGTTCTTC. The variable domain in full, completed from reference TRBV5-4 and TRBJ2-1, reads ETGVTQSPTHLIKTRGQQVTLRCSSQSGHNTVSWYQQALGQGPQFIFQYYREEENGRGNFPPRFSGLQFPNYSSELNVNALELDDSALYLCASRTSGIDEQFFGPGTRLTVL.

The rearrangement links TRBV2 to TRBJ2-3; TRBD1 matches at 9 bases. Germline V lookup: CDR1 SNHLY, CDR2 FYNNEI. The CDR3 is made up of 14 amino acids. After removal of 9 bases from V and 2 bases from J, the junction contained 6 bases not matched to a gene. The CDR3 nucleotides read TGTGCCAGGAGCGGACAGGGGCCCACAGATACGCAGTATTTT. Its translation: CARSGQGPTDTQYF.

The rearrangement uses TRBV27 and TRBJ2-7; D is possibly TRBD2 (6 bases). CDR1 is MNHEY, CDR2 SMNVEV, per germline (reference sequence). V lost 4 bases and J 4 bases, leaving 20 bases between the germline ends. There are 16 residues in the CDR3. CDR3 nucleotide sequence: TGTGCCAGCAGTTCCCGACTAGTCCTGCAAATTTACGAGCAGTACTTC. It codes for CASSSRLVLQIYEQYF.

The chain combines TRBV6-1 with TRBJ2-3; the match to TRBD1 covers 7 bases. The CDR3 has 14 residues. J gave up 2 bases and V 10 bases, and 9 bases lay outside the gene matches. Germline V gives CDR1 MNHNS, CDR2 SASEGT. The CDR3, as DNA: TGTGCCACCTGGTCGGGACAGACCACAGATACGCAGTATTTT. Translating gives CATWSGQTTDTQYF.

The rearrangement joins TRBV5-1 to TRBJ2-3; a possible D gene is TRBD1 (6 bases). Germline V gives CDR1 SGHRS, CDR2 YFSETQ. The CDR3 consists of 17 residues. V lost 5 bases and J 2 bases, leaving 21 bases between the germline ends. The CDR3 loop is CASSLPILTGATDTQYF. The CDR3, as DNA: TGCGCCAGCAGTTTACCTATTCTGACAGGAGCCACAGATACGCAGTATTTT.

This sequence joins TRBV5-6 and TRBJ2-3, with a weak D call TRBD1 (5 bases). Germline loops: CDR1 SGHDT, CDR2 YYEEEE. V was cut by 2 bases and J by 4 bases, with 11 bases left in between. The CDR3 runs to 14 residues. CDR3 in amino acids: CASSLGAYPDTQYF. DNA for the CDR3: TGTGCCAGCAGCTTAGGGGCGTACCCAGATACGCAGTATTTT.

The chain has TRBV7-6 and TRBJ2-4; 13 nucleotides align to TRBD2. The V gene's germline CDR1 is SGHVS and CDR2 FNYEAQ. This CDR3 is built from 15 residues. The V gene end was trimmed by 0 bases and the J gene end by 8 bases; junction bases not matched to a gene: 1. CDR3 in amino acids: CASSLAGLAGDIQYF. In DNA, the CDR3 is TGTGCCAGCAGCTTAGCAGGACTAGCGGGGGACATTCAGTACTTC.

Written as DNA, the CDR3 is TGCGCCAGCAGTCACAGGACAGCCAAACAAGAGACCCAGTACTTC. Translation: CASSHRTAKQETQYF. The chain couples TRBV23-1 to TRBJ2-5; maybe TRBD1 (6 bases). TRBV23-1 is treated as an ORF (open reading frame) with a function not yet certain. V was shortened by 3 bases and J by 2 bases, with 13 bases between the two germline ends. The CDR3 has 15 amino acids.

V and J are TRBV5-6 and TRBJ2-7, with 11 bases matching TRBD2. Germline values: CDR1 SGHDT, CDR2 YYEEEE. The CDR3 is made up of 19 amino acids. V was clipped by 0 bases and J by 3 bases; unmatched bases: 14. The CDR3 loop reads CASSLGSLLAGVGDYEQYF. The DNA for the CDR3 is TGTGCCAGCAGCTTGGGGTCGTTACTAGCGGGAGTAGGGGACTACGAGCAGTACTTC.

The chain is built from TRBV7-8 and TRBJ2-7; D unresolved. Germline V gene lookup returns CDR1 SGHVS and CDR2 FQNEAQ. CDR3 length: 11 amino acids. Between the trimmed V and J ends, which lost 5 bases and 1 base, there was a span of 3 bases. The CDR3 here is CASSPSYEQYF. The CDR3 DNA is TGTGCCAGCAGCCCGTCCTACGAGCAGTACTTC.

The rearrangement joins TRBV4-3 to TRBJ1-1, with 7 bases lining up with TRBD1. This CDR3 comprises 14 residues. The germline V gene has CDR1 LGHNA and CDR2 YSLEER. The V segment lost 1 base and the J segment 7 bases; nucleotides outside the gene matches: 6. This CDR3 reads CASSQVLGGVEAFF. CDR3 bases: TGCGCCAGCAGCCAAGTACTAGGGGGCGTTGAAGCTTTCTTT.

The CDR3 loop is CASSYGQGARGYTF. For the CDR3, the DNA is TGTGCCAGCAGCTATGGACAGGGGGCGAGGGGCTACACCTTC. The V gene is TRBV6-6, the J gene TRBJ1-2, with 11 bases fitting TRBD1. Losses at the gene ends were 6 bases for V and 8 bases for J; bases not matched to a gene: 8. The CDR3 is 14 amino acids. CDR1 is MNHNY and CDR2 is SVGAGI in the germline V gene (reference sequence).

The genes are TRBV2 and TRBJ2-7; D not resolved. The germline V and J ends were trimmed by 6 bases and 0 bases, with 6 bases remaining between them. Germline V lookup: CDR1 SNHLY, CDR2 FYNNEI. There are 12 residues in the CDR3. The CDR3 loop is CASRPSSYEQYF. The CDR3 nucleotides are TGTGCCAGCAGACCGAGCTCCTACGAGCAGTACTTC.